The 17 T cell receptor beta chains below were found in one sample sequenced in a study of cytomegalovirus exposure and HLA in healthy donors. Primers included in the PCR were 60 Vbeta and 13 Jbeta primers. The data were produced by immunoSEQ multiplex PCR, yet TCRdb's version contains in-frame clones alone and is incomplete. The data hold fewer than 130,000 clones, with 60% to 85% observed a single time. The specimen was PBMCs. The receptors come from a woman aged 55-75 years in good health and CMV-seropositive.

The chain recombines TRBV19 with TRBJ2-1; D is perhaps TRBD2 (6 bases). CDR1 and CDR2 from the germline V gene are LNHDA and SQIVND (reference sequence). The CDR3 totals 13 residues. V was cut by 9 bases and J by 3 bases, with 12 bases left in between. CDR3 residues: CASRDSDYNEQFF. CDR3 sequence (DNA): TGTGCCAGCCGGGACTCAGACTACAATGAGCAGTTCTTC.

The rearrangement uses TRBV28 and TRBJ2-5, with TRBD2 matching over 10 bases. The CDR3 is 17 amino acids. Germline trimming cut 10 bases from V and 0 bases from J; bases unmatched to any gene: 14. The germline CDR1 and CDR2 sequences are MDHEN and SYDVKM. DNA of the CDR3: TGTGCCACCACAGCAACAAGCGGGAGGGGTAACCAAGAGACCCAGTACTTC. Translated: CATTATSGRGNQETQYF.

V is TRBV6-6 and J is TRBJ2-7; the D gene is possibly TRBD1 (5 bases). Trimming cost V 0 bases and J 7 bases, with 10 bases left between them. This CDR3 has 13 amino acids. Germline CDR1 reads MNHNY; CDR2 reads SVGAGI (reference sequence). The CDR3 coding sequence is TGTGCCAGCAGTTACTCGACGCCAGGGGAGCAGTACTTC. Its protein is CASSYSTPGEQYF.

This sequence joins TRBV14 and TRBJ1-3; D possibly corresponds to TRBD1 (5 bases). The germline V gene encodes CDR1 SGHDN and CDR2 FVKESK. The CDR3 loop spans 16 amino acids. Trimming removed 1 base from V and 0 bases from J, with 10 bases in between. CDR3 protein: CASSQVVTASGNTIYF. The CDR3 nucleotides are TGTGCCAGCAGCCAAGTAGTGACAGCCTCTGGAAACACCATATATTTT.

The V and J genes are TRBV27 and TRBJ1-2; D unclear. Trimming left V 4 bases short and J 4 bases short, with 4 bases between. Germline V gene data show CDR1 as MNHEY and CDR2 as SMNVEV (reference sequence). The CDR3 contains 11 residues. CDR3 loop: CASSSGYGYTF. The CDR3 nucleotides are TGTGCCAGCAGTTCGGGCTATGGCTACACCTTC.

The CDR3 protein is CASSIWTGAGEKLFF. The CDR3 DNA is TGCGCCAGCAGCATATGGACAGGGGCAGGGGAAAAACTGTTTTTT. The V and J genes are TRBV5-1 and TRBJ1-4; 9 bases fit TRBD1. Germline V gene data show CDR1 as SGHRS and CDR2 as YFSETQ. The CDR3 has 15 amino acids. V lost 4 bases, J lost 8 bases, and 9 bases stayed unmatched.

The chain is built from TRBV7-6 and TRBJ2-7, with TRBD2 as a possible D gene (6 bases). The ends were cut back, 5 bases at V and 2 bases at J, with 13 bases in the middle. CDR3 length: 14 residues. CDR1 and CDR2 from the germline V gene are SGHVS and FNYEAQ. The CDR3, as DNA: TGTGCCAGCAGCCCCAGACTAGTTGCCTACGAGCAGTACTTC. Translation: CASSPRLVAYEQYF.

The chain links TRBV5-1 to TRBJ2-7; D may be TRBD1 (6 bases). V dropped 4 bases and J dropped 5 bases, with 16 bases sitting between them. Germline V lookup: CDR1 SGHRS, CDR2 YFSETQ. This CDR3 region has 14 residues. Written as DNA, the CDR3 is TGCGCCAGCAGCAAAGGACAGAGCCCCCACGAGCAGTACTTC. Protein sequence: CASSKGQSPHEQYF.

This clone came up a few times. The J gene is TRBJ1-1, the V gene TRBV28; 12 bases agree with TRBD1. In germline, CDR1 is MDHEN, CDR2 SYDVKM. V lost 6 bases, J lost 4 bases, and 12 bases stayed unmatched. The CDR3 extends over 17 amino acids. The CDR3 DNA reads as TGTGCCAGCAGCGGTCCCGGGACAGGGGGCGGTGGCACTGAAGCTTTCTTT. Translated: CASSGPGTGGGGTEAFF.

The J gene is TRBJ2-7, the V gene TRBV7-9, with D unresolved. The CDR3 sequence is 16 residues long. V lost 5 bases and J lost 0, with 17 bases in between. Germline CDR1 and CDR2: SEHNR and FQNEAQ (reference sequence). The CDR3 region is CASSAWRRISSYEQYF. As DNA, the CDR3 is TGTGCCAGCAGCGCATGGAGACGGATCAGCTCCTACGAGCAGTACTTC.

This clone was observed a handful of times. The CDR3 bases are TGTGCCAGCAGCCAAGCCGGGACAGGGGTCGACACAGATACGCAGTATTTT. It codes for CASSQAGTGVDTDTQYF. The chain carries TRBV4-2 and TRBJ2-3; 10 nucleotides match TRBD1. The CDR3 is 17 amino acids. The trim removed 1 base at V and 2 bases at J, leaving 6 bases unmatched. Germline V gene data show CDR1 as LGHNA and CDR2 as YNFKEQ.

V and J are TRBV9 and TRBJ2-7, with D maybe TRBD2 (6 bases). Trimming stripped 0 bases from V and 6 bases from J, with 10 bases between. The CDR3 consists of 13 residues. CDR1 is SGDLS, CDR2 YYNGEE, per germline. This chain's CDR3 is CASSVVGGGEQYF. The CDR3, as DNA: TGTGCCAGCAGCGTAGTTGGGGGAGGCGAGCAGTACTTC.

The V call is TRBV7-3, the J call TRBJ2-1; the D gene is possibly TRBD1 (6 bases). V was shortened by 0 bases and J by 0 bases, with 9 bases between the two germline ends. The V gene's germline CDR1 is SGHTA and CDR2 FQGTGA. The CDR3 contains 16 residues. The CDR3 DNA is TGTGCCAGCAGCTTAACGCAGGGGAGCTCCTACAATGAGCAGTTCTTC. Translating gives CASSLTQGSSYNEQFF.

This clone was detected only a few times. J is TRBJ2-7 and V is TRBV6-1; D remains unclear. Germline V gene lookup returns CDR1 MNHNS and CDR2 SASEGT. The CDR3 runs to 12 residues. V lost 5 bases to trimming and J lost 0 bases, with 5 bases between them. The CDR3 bases are TGTGCCAGCAGTTATAACTCCTACGAGCAGTACTTC. As protein: CASSYNSYEQYF.

This rearrangement joins TRBV5-1 to TRBJ2-3, with TRBD2 matching 9 bases. CDR1 and CDR2 (germline): SGHRS, YFSETQ. The CDR3 runs 15 residues. V gave up 5 bases and J gave up 0 bases; unmatched junction bases: 4. The CDR3 DNA reads as TGCGCCAGCAGATTAGCGGGAGAGAGCACAGATACGCAGTATTTT. Its protein is CASRLAGESTDTQYF.

There are a few counts of this clone. The CDR3: CASMSGWNTEAFF. Written as DNA, the CDR3 is TGTGCCAGCATGTCCGGGTGGAACACTGAAGCTTTCTTT. J is TRBJ1-1 and V is TRBV6-1, with D unclear. CDR1 is MNHNS and CDR2 is SASEGT in the germline V gene. Trimming pared 7 bases from V and 1 base from J, leaving 10 bases between. The CDR3 totals 13 residues.

The chain is built from TRBV7-3 and TRBJ2-1; 9 bases fit TRBD2. From germline, CDR1 is SGHTA and CDR2 FQGTGA. The CDR3 covers 14 residues. The ends lost 2 bases at V and 6 bases at J; junction bases unmatched: 2. CDR3 DNA: TGTGCCAGCAGCTTAGCGGGAGGGGGCAATGAGCAGTTCTTC. Translated, it gives CASSLAGGGNEQFF.